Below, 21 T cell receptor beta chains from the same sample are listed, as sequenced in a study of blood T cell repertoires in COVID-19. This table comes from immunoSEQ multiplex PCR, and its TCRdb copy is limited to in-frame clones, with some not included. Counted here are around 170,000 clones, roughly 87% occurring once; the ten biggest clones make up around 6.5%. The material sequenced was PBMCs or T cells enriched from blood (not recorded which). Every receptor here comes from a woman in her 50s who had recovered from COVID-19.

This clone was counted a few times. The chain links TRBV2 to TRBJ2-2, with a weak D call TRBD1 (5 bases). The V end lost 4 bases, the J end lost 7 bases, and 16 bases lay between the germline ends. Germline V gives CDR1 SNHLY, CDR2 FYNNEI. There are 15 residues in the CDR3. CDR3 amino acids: CASSAKGLESGELFF. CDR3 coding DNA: TGTGCCAGCAGTGCAAAGGGGCTGGAGAGCGGGGAGCTGTTTTTT.

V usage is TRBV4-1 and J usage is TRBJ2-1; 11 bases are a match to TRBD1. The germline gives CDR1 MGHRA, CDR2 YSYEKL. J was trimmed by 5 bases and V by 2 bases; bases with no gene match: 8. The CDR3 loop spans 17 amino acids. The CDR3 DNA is TGCGCCAGCAGCCAACCGCGGCGGACAGGGGGCCACAATGAGCAGTTCTTC. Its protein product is CASSQPRRTGGHNEQFF.

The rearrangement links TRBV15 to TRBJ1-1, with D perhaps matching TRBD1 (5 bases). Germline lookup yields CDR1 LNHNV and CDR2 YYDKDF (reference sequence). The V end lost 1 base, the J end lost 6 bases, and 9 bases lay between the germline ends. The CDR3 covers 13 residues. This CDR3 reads CATSRAGDAEAFF. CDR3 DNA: TGTGCCACCAGCAGAGCGGGGGACGCTGAAGCTTTCTTT.

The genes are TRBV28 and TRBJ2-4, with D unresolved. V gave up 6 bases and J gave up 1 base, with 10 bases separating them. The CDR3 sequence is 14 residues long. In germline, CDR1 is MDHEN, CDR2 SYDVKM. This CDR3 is CASSRVSAKNIQYF. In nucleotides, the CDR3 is TGTGCCAGCAGCCGAGTTTCGGCCAAAAACATTCAGTACTTC. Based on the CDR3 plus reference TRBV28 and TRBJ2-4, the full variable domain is DVKVTQSSRYLVKRTGEKVFLECVQDMDHENMFWYRQDPGLGLRLIYFSYDVKMKEKGDIPEGYSVSREKKERFSLILESASTNQTSMYLCASSRVSAKNIQYFGAGTRLSVL.

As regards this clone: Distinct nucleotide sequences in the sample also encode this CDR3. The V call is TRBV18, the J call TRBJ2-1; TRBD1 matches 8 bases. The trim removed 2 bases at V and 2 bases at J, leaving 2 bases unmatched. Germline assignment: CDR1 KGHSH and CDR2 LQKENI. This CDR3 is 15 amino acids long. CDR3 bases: TGTGCCAGCTCACCAACGACAGGGGCCTACAATGAGCAGTTCTTC. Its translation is CASSPTTGAYNEQFF.

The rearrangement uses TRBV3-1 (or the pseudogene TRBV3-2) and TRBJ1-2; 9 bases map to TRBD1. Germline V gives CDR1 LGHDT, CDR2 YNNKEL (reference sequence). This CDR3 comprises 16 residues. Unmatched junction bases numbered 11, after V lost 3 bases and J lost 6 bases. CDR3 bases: TGTGCCAGCAGCCATAATACGGGACAGGGTTTACATGGCTACACCTTC. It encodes CASSHNTGQGLHGYTF.

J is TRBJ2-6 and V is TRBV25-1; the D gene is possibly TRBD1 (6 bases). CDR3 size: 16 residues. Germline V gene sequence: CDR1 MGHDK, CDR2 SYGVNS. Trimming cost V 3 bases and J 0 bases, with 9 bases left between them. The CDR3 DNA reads TGTGCCAGCAGTGATCAAGGGGGCTCTGGGGCCAACGTCCTGACTTTC. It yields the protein CASSDQGGSGANVLTF.

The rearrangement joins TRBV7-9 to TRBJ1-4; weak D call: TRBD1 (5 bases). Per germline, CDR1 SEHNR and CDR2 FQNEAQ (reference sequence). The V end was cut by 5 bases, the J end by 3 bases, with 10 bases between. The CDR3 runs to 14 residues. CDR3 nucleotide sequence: TGTGCCAGCAGCCTCTCGACAGCTAATGAAAAACTGTTTTTT. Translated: CASSLSTANEKLFF. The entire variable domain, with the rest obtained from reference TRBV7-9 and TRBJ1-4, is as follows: DTGVSQNPRHKITKRGQNVTFRCDPISEHNRLYWYRQTLGQGPEFLTYFQNEAQLEKSRLLSDRFSAERPKGSFSTLEIQRTEQGDSAMYLCASSLSTANEKLFFGSGTQLSVL.

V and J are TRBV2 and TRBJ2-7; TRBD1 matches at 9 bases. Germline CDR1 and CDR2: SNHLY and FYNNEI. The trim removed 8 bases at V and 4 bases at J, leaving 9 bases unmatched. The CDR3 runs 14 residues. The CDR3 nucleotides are TGTGCCAGCTTCCGGGACAGGGCTCAATACGAGCAGTACTTC. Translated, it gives CASFRDRAQYEQYF.

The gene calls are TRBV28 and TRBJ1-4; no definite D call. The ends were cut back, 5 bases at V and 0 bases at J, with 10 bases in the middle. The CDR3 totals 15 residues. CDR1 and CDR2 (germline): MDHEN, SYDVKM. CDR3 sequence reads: CASSPITATNEKLFF. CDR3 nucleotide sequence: TGTGCCAGCAGTCCTATAACGGCAACTAATGAAAAACTGTTTTTT.

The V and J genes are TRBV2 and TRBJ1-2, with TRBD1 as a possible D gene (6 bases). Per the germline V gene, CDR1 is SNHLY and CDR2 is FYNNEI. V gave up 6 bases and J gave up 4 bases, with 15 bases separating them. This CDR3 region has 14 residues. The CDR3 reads CASSFEQGAYGYTF. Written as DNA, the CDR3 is TGTGCCAGCAGCTTCGAACAGGGAGCCTATGGCTACACCTTC.

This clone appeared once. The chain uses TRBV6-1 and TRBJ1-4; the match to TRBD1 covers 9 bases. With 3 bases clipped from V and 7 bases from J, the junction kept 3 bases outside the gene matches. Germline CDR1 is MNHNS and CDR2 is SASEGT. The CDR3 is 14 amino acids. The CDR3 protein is CASSEDRGGEKLFF. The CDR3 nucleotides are TGTGCCAGCAGTGAGGACAGGGGTGGTGAAAAACTGTTTTTT.

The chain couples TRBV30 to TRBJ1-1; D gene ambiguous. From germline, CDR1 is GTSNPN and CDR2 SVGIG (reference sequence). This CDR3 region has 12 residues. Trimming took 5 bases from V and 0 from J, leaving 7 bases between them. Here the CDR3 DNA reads TGTGCCTGGGTTCAGATGAACACTGAAGCTTTCTTT. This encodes CAWVQMNTEAFF.

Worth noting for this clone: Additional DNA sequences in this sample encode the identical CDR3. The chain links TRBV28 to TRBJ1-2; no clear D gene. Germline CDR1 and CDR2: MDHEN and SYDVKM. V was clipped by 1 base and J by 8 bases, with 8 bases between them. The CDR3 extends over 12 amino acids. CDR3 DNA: TGTGCCAGCAGTTTATCGTCGGGGGGCTACACCTTC. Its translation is CASSLSSGGYTF.

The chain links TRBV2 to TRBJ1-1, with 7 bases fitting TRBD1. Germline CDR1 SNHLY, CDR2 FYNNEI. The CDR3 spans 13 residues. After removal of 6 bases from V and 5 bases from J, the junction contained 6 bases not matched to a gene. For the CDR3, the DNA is TGTGCCAGCAGCAGACAGGGTTGGACTGAAGCTTTCTTT. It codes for CASSRQGWTEAFF.

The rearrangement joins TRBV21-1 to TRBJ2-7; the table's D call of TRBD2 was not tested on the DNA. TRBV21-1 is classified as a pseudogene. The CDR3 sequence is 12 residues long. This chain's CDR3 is CWSGGSSYEQYF. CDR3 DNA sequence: TGTTGGAGCGGGGGGTCCTCCTACGAGCAGTACTTC.

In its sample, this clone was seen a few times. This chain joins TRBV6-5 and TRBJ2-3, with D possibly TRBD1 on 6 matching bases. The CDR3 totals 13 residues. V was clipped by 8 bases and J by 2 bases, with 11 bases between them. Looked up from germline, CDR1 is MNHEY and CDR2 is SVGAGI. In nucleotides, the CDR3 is TGTGCCAGCCGAAGGGGGACCACAGATACGCAGTATTTT. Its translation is CASRRGTTDTQYF.

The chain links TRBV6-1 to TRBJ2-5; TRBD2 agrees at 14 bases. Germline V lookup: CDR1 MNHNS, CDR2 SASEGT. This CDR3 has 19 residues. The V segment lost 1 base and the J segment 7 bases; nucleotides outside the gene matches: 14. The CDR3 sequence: CASSEVSRLAGGRLGTQYF. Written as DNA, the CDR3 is TGTGCCAGCAGTGAAGTCTCGAGACTAGCGGGAGGGCGTCTCGGGACCCAGTACTTC.

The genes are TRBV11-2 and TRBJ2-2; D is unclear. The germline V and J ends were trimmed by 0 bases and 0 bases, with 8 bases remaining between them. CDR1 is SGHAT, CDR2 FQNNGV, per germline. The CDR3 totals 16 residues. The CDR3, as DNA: TGTGCCAGCAGCTTAGACTACCGAACGAACACCGGGGAGCTGTTTTTT. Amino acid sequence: CASSLDYRTNTGELFF.

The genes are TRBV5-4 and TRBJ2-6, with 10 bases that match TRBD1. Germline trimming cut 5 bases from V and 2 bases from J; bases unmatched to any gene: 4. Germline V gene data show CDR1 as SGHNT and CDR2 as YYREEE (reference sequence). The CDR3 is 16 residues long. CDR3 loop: CASRPGTGAGANVLTF. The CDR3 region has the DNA TGTGCCAGCAGACCAGGGACAGGGGCTGGGGCCAACGTCCTGACTTTC.

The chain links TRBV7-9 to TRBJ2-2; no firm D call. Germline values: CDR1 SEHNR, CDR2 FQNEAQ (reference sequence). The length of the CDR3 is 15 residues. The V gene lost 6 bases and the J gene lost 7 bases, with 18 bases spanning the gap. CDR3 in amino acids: CASSSSVLNYGELFF. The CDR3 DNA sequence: TGTGCCAGCAGTTCCTCCGTTCTGAACTACGGGGAGCTGTTTTTT.